Shown below are 30 T cell receptor beta chains from a single sample sequenced in a study of Graves' ophthalmopathy and Graves' hyperthyroidism. CDR3 regions of TCR beta were amplified from RNA transcripts. Following a first-round RT-PCR that used HTBI primers, a second-round multiplex PCR was carried out. MiXCR, applied by TCRdb to the multiplex PCR reads, yields one record per CDR3 protein. The sample yields 210,000 or so distinct CDR3 sequences, under 30% seen once. The sequencing input was peripheral blood. All receptors come from a man in his fifties with Graves' ophthalmopathy.

Many counts were recorded for this clonotype. J is TRBJ1-5 and V is TRBV5-5; 8 nucleotides agree with TRBD1. Trimming cost V 5 bases and J 5 bases; bases outside gene matches: 9. The CDR3 covers 15 residues. Germline lookup yields CDR1 SGHKS and CDR2 YYEKEE (reference sequence). CDR3 protein: CASSPGTGSYQPQHF. The CDR3 nucleotides are TGTGCCAGCAGTCCCGGGACAGGATCCTATCAGCCCCAGCATTTT.

V gene TRBV27 combines with J gene TRBJ1-1, with TRBD1 as a possible D gene (5 bases). Trimming removed 3 bases at V and 5 bases at J, with 13 bases between. The germline CDR1 and CDR2 sequences are MNHEY and SMNVEV (reference sequence). CDR3 length equals 14 residues. CDR3 nucleotide sequence: TGTGCCAGCAGTTTGTCCACGGGGGGGACTGAAGCTTTCTTT. Translated: CASSLSTGGTEAFF.

This chain uses TRBV20-1 with TRBJ2-7; 11 bases match TRBD1. Germline values: CDR1 DFQATT, CDR2 SNEGSKA (reference sequence). This CDR3 is 14 amino acids long. After removal of 7 bases from V and 2 bases from J, the junction contained 7 bases not matched to a gene. CDR3: CSGQPGQGAYEQYF. CDR3 nucleotides: TGCAGTGGCCAGCCGGGACAGGGGGCCTACGAGCAGTACTTC.

This clonotype has ten or more counts. The gene calls are TRBV6-4 and TRBJ2-7, with D unclear. Germline loops: CDR1 MRHNA, CDR2 SNTAGT. Deletions cut 6 bases from V and 1 base from J, with 22 bases between. The CDR3 sequence is 17 residues long. Here the CDR3 DNA reads TGTGCCAGCAGCCCCCGTAGTTTAGACCTTAAATCCTACGAGCAGTACTTC. Translated, it gives CASSPRSLDLKSYEQYF.

This clonotype was counted many times. The rearrangement uses TRBV7-2 and TRBJ2-7, with D perhaps TRBD1 (6 bases). Trimming took 3 bases from V and 0 from J, leaving 12 bases between them. Per the germline V gene, CDR1 is SGHTA and CDR2 is FQGNSA. This CDR3 contains 15 residues. Here the CDR3 DNA reads TGTGCCAGCAGCTTCTGGGACATCCTCTCCTACGAGCAGTACTTC. Encoded protein: CASSFWDILSYEQYF.

This clonotype was seen many times. The chain recombines TRBV5-1 with TRBJ2-6, with D perhaps TRBD2 (6 bases). The germline CDR1 and CDR2 sequences are SGHRS and YFSETQ. The CDR3 length is 18 residues. Trimming removed 0 bases at V and 2 bases at J, with 15 bases between. CDR3 DNA: TGCGCCAGCAGCTTGGTTTTGGGGGGTACAACTGGGGCCAACGTCCTGACTTTC. It specifies CASSLVLGGTTGANVLTF.

This clonotype was found many times. The chain uses TRBV29-1 and TRBJ2-7, with TRBD1 as a possible D gene (6 bases). CDR3 length: 15 amino acids. Germline CDR1 SQVTM, CDR2 ANQGSEA. Trimming pared 2 bases from V and 7 bases from J, leaving 21 bases between. CDR3 nucleotide sequence: TGCAGCGTTGAACTATCGGGACACTCCGTTCGGGAGCAGTACTTC. It yields the protein CSVELSGHSVREQYF.

The gene calls are TRBV12-3 or TRBV12-4 and TRBJ1-3; D may be TRBD1 (6 bases). The CDR3 length is 16 residues. V lost 6 bases to trimming and J lost 4 bases, with 19 bases between them. The CDR3 DNA sequence: TGTGCCAGCAGCCGACCGTGGCAGGGGAGAGGAAACACCATATATTTT. Amino acids: CASSRPWQGRGNTIYF.

This clonotype was picked up a small number of times. The chain links TRBV6-1 to TRBJ1-2, with D unresolved. V dropped 3 bases and J dropped 3 bases, with 11 bases sitting between them. The CDR3 is 14 residues long. Germline lookup yields CDR1 MNHNS and CDR2 SASEGT. CDR3 loop: CASSDSGLHYGYTF. The CDR3 DNA sequence: TGTGCCAGCAGTGATTCTGGCCTTCACTATGGCTACACCTTC.

The chain uses TRBV28 and TRBJ1-5; no firm D call. This CDR3 has 17 amino acids. The V gene's germline CDR1 is MDHEN and CDR2 SYDVKM. V was pared by 6 bases and J by 0 bases, with 18 bases between. CDR3: CASSQHAVGNSNQPQHF. CDR3 DNA sequence: TGTGCCAGCAGCCAACACGCCGTAGGAAATAGCAATCAGCCCCAGCATTTT.

In this sample, this clonotype turned up many times. The J gene is TRBJ1-1, the V gene TRBV2, with D perhaps matching TRBD1 (6 bases). CDR1 SNHLY and CDR2 FYNNEI come from the germline V gene. CDR3 length: 14 residues. V lost 7 bases and J lost 1, with 13 bases in between. The CDR3 nucleotides read TGTGCCAGCAAAATGGAACAGGGGAACACTGAAGCTTTCTTT. Translation: CASKMEQGNTEAFF.

This clonotype was seen only a few times. The rearrangement joins TRBV6-2 or TRBV6-3 to TRBJ2-2; no firm D call. V shed 0 bases and J shed 0 bases, with 14 bases lying between them. CDR3 size: 18 residues. Germline-derived CDR1 and CDR2 are MNHEY and SVGEGT. The CDR3 DNA is TGTGCCAGCAGTTACTCGAGCGCAGCCCTTACGAACACCGGGGAGCTGTTTTTT. Translating gives CASSYSSAALTNTGELFF.

This clonotype was seen at least ten times. The V and J genes are TRBV12-3 or TRBV12-4 and TRBJ2-2; weak D call: TRBD2 (5 bases). This CDR3 region has 13 residues. Trimming pared 7 bases from V and 7 bases from J, leaving 13 bases between. CDR3 DNA sequence: TGTGCCAGCACCCCGGTCGGGGTCGGGGAGCTGTTTTTT. It codes for CASTPVGVGELFF.

This clonotype was observed many times. This chain links TRBV29-1 with TRBJ2-7; 7 nucleotides match TRBD1. The trim removed 1 base at V and 6 bases at J, leaving 12 bases unmatched. Germline assignment: CDR1 SQVTM and CDR2 ANQGSEA. This CDR3 spans 15 amino acids. The DNA of the CDR3 is TGCAGCGTTGAAGTTGGGAACAGGGGCTATTTCGAGCAGTACTTC. Its translation is CSVEVGNRGYFEQYF.

The chain is built from TRBV19 and TRBJ1-1; 9 bases align to TRBD1. The junction had 6 bases not matched to a gene; V was cut back by 6 bases and J by 1 base. CDR1 LNHDA and CDR2 SQIVND come from the germline V gene (reference sequence). The CDR3 has 15 amino acids. The CDR3 sequence is CASRRQGGSNTEAFF. The CDR3 DNA reads TGTGCCAGTAGAAGACAGGGGGGATCGAACACTGAAGCTTTCTTT.

This clonotype was counted many times. This chain joins TRBV4-1 and TRBJ2-7, with D uncertain. With 3 bases removed from V and 1 base from J, the gap between germline ends came to 10 bases. The CDR3 is made up of 14 amino acids. CDR1 is MGHRA and CDR2 is YSYEKL in the germline V gene. CDR3: CASSHPGPSYEQYF. The CDR3 DNA is TGCGCCAGCAGCCATCCGGGCCCTTCCTACGAGCAGTACTTC.

This clonotype was found many times. V is TRBV28 and J is TRBJ1-1; D unclear. Germline CDR1 MDHEN, CDR2 SYDVKM. This CDR3 spans 16 amino acids. Trimming stripped 10 bases from V and 0 bases from J, with 21 bases between. The CDR3 protein is CATTRPATGMNTEAFF. The CDR3, as DNA: TGTGCCACCACTCGCCCCGCGACCGGTATGAACACTGAAGCTTTCTTT. Variable domain in full (rest from reference TRBV28 and TRBJ1-1): DVKVTQSSRYLVKRTGEKVFLECVQDMDHENMFWYRQDPGLGLRLIYFSYDVKMKEKGDIPEGYSVSREKKERFSLILESASTNQTSMYLCATTRPATGMNTEAFFGQGTRLTVV.

This clonotype was seen repeatedly, ten times or more. V is TRBV6-2 or TRBV6-3 and J is TRBJ2-5; 12 bases are shared with TRBD2. This CDR3 spans 16 amino acids. Germline CDR1 reads MNHEY; CDR2 reads SVGEGT. The V and J ends lost 2 bases and 2 bases, in that order; junction bases with no gene match: 3. DNA of the CDR3: TGTGCCAGCAGTTACCCCGGGACTAGCGGGCAAGAGACCCAGTACTTC. The encoded protein is CASSYPGTSGQETQYF.

This clonotype was counted ten times or more. The chain combines TRBV28 with TRBJ2-7, with D possibly matching TRBD1 (5 bases). The germline CDR1 and CDR2 sequences are MDHEN and SYDVKM. V shed 2 bases and J shed 3 bases, with 14 bases lying between them. This CDR3 has 15 amino acids. The CDR3 DNA follows: TGTGCCAGCAGTTTAGGGGCCTTTACGGGCTACGAGCAGTACTTC. Its translation is CASSLGAFTGYEQYF.

At least ten counts were recorded for this clonotype. The chain couples TRBV20-1 to TRBJ2-7; D not certain. From germline, CDR1 is DFQATT and CDR2 SNEGSKA (reference sequence). Between the trimmed V and J ends, which lost 5 bases and 6 bases, there was a span of 17 bases. The CDR3 totals 13 residues. This CDR3 is CSAASQATGEQYF. The DNA for the CDR3 is TGCAGTGCTGCTAGTCAGGCGACGGGCGAGCAGTACTTC.

This clonotype came up many times. The chain carries TRBV29-1 and TRBJ2-2; 10 bases match TRBD2. Germline assignment: CDR1 SQVTM and CDR2 ANQGSEA. J lost 2 bases, V lost 7 bases, and 7 bases had no gene match. This CDR3 region has 15 residues. The CDR3 nucleotides are TGCAGCGCCCTAGGACTAGCGGATAACACCGGGGAGCTGTTTTTT. It is translated as CSALGLADNTGELFF.

The chain is built from TRBV11-2 and TRBJ2-7, with D perhaps matching TRBD2 (6 bases). Germline V gene sequence: CDR1 SGHAT, CDR2 FQNNGV. Deletions cut 1 base from V and 0 bases from J, with 7 bases between. The CDR3 is made up of 14 amino acids. The CDR3 is CASSLVRGSYEQYF. CDR3 nucleotide sequence: TGTGCCAGCAGCTTAGTGCGGGGCTCCTACGAGCAGTACTTC.

In its sample, this clonotype was seen many times. The rearrangement links TRBV20-1 to TRBJ1-1; D gene ambiguous. Trimming shortened V by 3 bases and J by 5 bases, and 10 bases separated the two germline ends. CDR1 and CDR2 (germline): DFQATT, SNEGSKA (reference sequence). The CDR3 is made up of 12 amino acids. CDR3 nucleotides: TGCAGTGCTAGTCAGGCAAGGACTGAAGCTTTCTTT. Translated: CSASQARTEAFF.

The chain recombines TRBV6-1 with TRBJ1-1, with D tentatively TRBD1 (5 bases). Trimming removed 6 bases from V and 1 base from J, with 15 bases in between. The length of the CDR3 is 15 residues. Germline V gene data show CDR1 as MNHNS and CDR2 as SASEGT. The DNA of the CDR3 is TGTGCCAGCAGCCGAGGGACGACGGCGAACACTGAAGCTTTCTTT. It encodes CASSRGTTANTEAFF.

This clonotype was seen repeatedly, ten times or more. CDR3 in DNA: TGTGCCAGCGGGGTTACAAGCAATCAGCCCCAGCATTTT. Its translation: CASGVTSNQPQHF. The gene calls are TRBV6-5 and TRBJ1-5; no clear D. This CDR3 contains 13 residues. Looked up from germline, CDR1 is MNHEY and CDR2 is SVGAGI. Trimming took 8 bases from V and 1 from J, leaving 9 bases between them.

Many counts were recorded for this clonotype. This chain uses TRBV30 with TRBJ2-6, with a tentative D call TRBD1 (5 bases). Germline V gene data show CDR1 as GTSNPN and CDR2 as SVGIG (reference sequence). The CDR3 is 14 residues long. V was shortened by 2 bases and J by 2 bases, with 7 bases between the two germline ends. The CDR3: CAWSIGAGANVLTF. The DNA for the CDR3 is TGTGCCTGGAGTATAGGGGCTGGGGCCAACGTCCTGACTTTC.

Ten or more counts support this clonotype. The rearrangement links TRBV19 to TRBJ2-7; the D gene is possibly TRBD1 (6 bases). Germline V gives CDR1 LNHDA, CDR2 SQIVND (reference sequence). There are 13 residues in the CDR3. Trimming left V 4 bases short and J 2 bases short, with 9 bases between. The CDR3 is CASSTGQTYEQYF. Here the CDR3 DNA reads TGTGCCAGTAGTACCGGACAGACCTACGAGCAGTACTTC. Based on the CDR3 plus reference TRBV19 and TRBJ2-7, the full variable domain is DGGITQSPKYLFRKEGQNVTLSCEQNLNHDAMYWYRQDPGQGLRLIYYSQIVNDFQKGDIAEGYSVSREKKESFPLTVTSAQKNPTAFYLCASSTGQTYEQYFGPGTRLTVT.

The V call is TRBV19, the J call TRBJ1-6; a weak D match, TRBD1 (6 bases). Germline V gives CDR1 LNHDA, CDR2 SQIVND (reference sequence). CDR3 length: 14 residues. The V end lost 9 bases, the J end lost 4 bases, and 13 bases lay between the germline ends. CDR3 region: CASAGQLYNSPLHF. CDR3 DNA: TGTGCCAGCGCGGGACAATTGTATAATTCACCCCTCCACTTT. Complete variable domain (other parts from reference TRBV19 and TRBJ1-6): DGGITQSPKYLFRKEGQNVTLSCEQNLNHDAMYWYRQDPGQGLRLIYYSQIVNDFQKGDIAEGYSVSREKKESFPLTVTSAQKNPTAFYLCASAGQLYNSPLHFGNGTRLTVT.

CDR3 in amino acids: CATSGRHGTQYF. CDR3 nucleotides: TGTGCCACCAGTGGCCGTCATGGGACCCAGTACTTC. The chain couples TRBV24-1 to TRBJ2-5; D gene uncertain. Deletions cut 5 bases from V and 7 bases from J, with 10 bases between. This CDR3 contains 12 residues. In germline, CDR1 is KGHDR, CDR2 SFDVKD.

V usage is TRBV2 and J usage is TRBJ2-7; D is unclear. The CDR3 contains 16 residues. CDR1 is SNHLY and CDR2 is FYNNEI in the germline V gene. The V and J ends lost 6 bases and 5 bases respectively, with 23 bases between them. The CDR3 protein is CASRNWARTRLDEQYF. The DNA of the CDR3 is TGTGCCAGCAGGAACTGGGCTCGCACTCGCTTAGACGAGCAGTACTTC.